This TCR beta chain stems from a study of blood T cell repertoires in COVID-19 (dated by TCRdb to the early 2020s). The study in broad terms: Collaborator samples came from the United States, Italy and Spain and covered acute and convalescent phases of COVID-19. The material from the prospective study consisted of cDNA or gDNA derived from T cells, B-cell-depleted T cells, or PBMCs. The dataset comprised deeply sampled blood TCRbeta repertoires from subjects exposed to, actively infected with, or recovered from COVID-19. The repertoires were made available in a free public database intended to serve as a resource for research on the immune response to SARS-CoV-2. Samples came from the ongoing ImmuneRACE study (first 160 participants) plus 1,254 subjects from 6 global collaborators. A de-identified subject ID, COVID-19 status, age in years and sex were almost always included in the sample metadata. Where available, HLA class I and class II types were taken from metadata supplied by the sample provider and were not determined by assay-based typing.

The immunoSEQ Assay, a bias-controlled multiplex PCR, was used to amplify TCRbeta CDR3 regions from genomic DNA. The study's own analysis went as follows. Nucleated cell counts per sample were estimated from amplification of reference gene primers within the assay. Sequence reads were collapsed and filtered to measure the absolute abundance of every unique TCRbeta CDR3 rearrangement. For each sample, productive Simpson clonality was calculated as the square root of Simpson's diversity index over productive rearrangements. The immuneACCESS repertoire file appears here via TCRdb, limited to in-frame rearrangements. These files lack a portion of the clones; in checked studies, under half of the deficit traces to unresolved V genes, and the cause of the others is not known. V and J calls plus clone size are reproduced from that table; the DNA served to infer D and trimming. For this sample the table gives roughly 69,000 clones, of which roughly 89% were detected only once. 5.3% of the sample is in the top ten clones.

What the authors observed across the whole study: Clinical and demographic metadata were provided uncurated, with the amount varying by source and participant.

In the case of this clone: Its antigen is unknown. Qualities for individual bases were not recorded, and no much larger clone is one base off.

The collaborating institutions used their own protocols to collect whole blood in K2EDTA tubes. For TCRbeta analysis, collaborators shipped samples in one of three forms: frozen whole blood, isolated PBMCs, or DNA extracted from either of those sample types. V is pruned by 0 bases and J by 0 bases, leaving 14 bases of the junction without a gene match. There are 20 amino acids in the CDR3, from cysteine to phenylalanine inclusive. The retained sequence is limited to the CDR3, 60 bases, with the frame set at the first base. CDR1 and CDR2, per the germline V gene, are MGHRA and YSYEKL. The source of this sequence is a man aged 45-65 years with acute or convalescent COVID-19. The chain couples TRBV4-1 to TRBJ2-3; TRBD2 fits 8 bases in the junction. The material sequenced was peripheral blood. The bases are TGCGCCAGCAGCCAAGACTTCTACCCCGCCGGGACTAGAAGCACAGATACGCAGTATTTT. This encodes CASSQDFYPAGTRSTDTQYF.